The 18 T cell receptor beta chains below all came from one sample that was sequenced in a study of monozygotic twins with inflammatory bowel disease. TCRdb reprocessed the 5' RACE reads and reports one entry per CDR3 protein, with no DNA. The ten top clones account for under 15%, within a sample of over 100,000 distinct CDR3 sequences. What was sequenced was blood. The receptors stem from a human donor with ulcerative colitis or Crohn's disease, or a healthy co-twin of an affected twin (not recorded which).

This rearrangement joins TRBV7-3 to TRBJ2-2; the TRBD1 assignment by TCRdb is unverifiable without DNA. The CDR3 length is 16 residues. CDR1 and CDR2 (germline): SGHTA, FQGTGA. The CDR3 sequence is CASSLMGTANTGELFF.

The chain links TRBV15 to TRBJ1-1; TCRdb proposes TRBD1, but this gene call is untestable without DNA. Germline V CDR1 and CDR2: LNHNV, YYDKDF (reference sequence). The CDR3 contains 13 residues. The CDR3 protein is CATSRDPRDRAFF.

The rearrangement uses TRBV20-1 and TRBJ2-7; as DNA is missing, the TRBD1 call by TCRdb cannot be tested. Germline lookup yields CDR1 DFQATT and CDR2 SNEGSKA (reference sequence). The CDR3 covers 12 residues. The CDR3 spells CSASPGTYEQYF.

The J gene is TRBJ2-7, the V gene TRBV20-1. The V gene's germline CDR1 is DFQATT and CDR2 SNEGSKA (reference sequence). This CDR3 has 15 amino acids. CDR3 sequence reads: CSARDTSGSSYEQYF.

The genes are TRBV14 and TRBJ1-4. CDR3 length: 17 amino acids. Germline assignment: CDR1 SGHDN and CDR2 FVKESK. The CDR3 region is CASSQDLESGVAEKLFF.

The gene calls are TRBV29-1 and TRBJ2-1; TCRdb designates TRBD2, a call that cannot be tested without DNA. CDR1 is SQVTM and CDR2 is ANQGSEA in the germline V gene. The CDR3 is 14 residues long. CDR3 sequence: CSVELAELMNEQFF.

The CDR3 sequence is CASIGGLSYEQYF. The J gene is TRBJ2-7, the V gene TRBV2; lacking DNA, the TRBD2 call made by TCRdb goes unchecked. CDR1 SNHLY and CDR2 FYNNEI come from the germline V gene. This CDR3 comprises 13 residues. Combining the CDR3 with reference TRBV2 and TRBJ2-7 gives the whole variable domain EPEVTQTPSHQVTQMGQEVILRCVPISNHLYFYWYRQILGQKVEFLVSFYNNEISEKSEIFDDQFSVERPDGSNFTLKIRSTKLEDSAMYFCASIGGLSYEQYFGPGTRLTVT.

The chain couples TRBV6-1 to TRBJ1-2; no DNA is available, so the TRBD1 call from TCRdb remains unchecked. The CDR3 is 14 amino acids. Looked up from germline, CDR1 is MNHNS and CDR2 is SASEGT. CDR3 residues: CASSEVTENYGYTF.

The CDR3 loop reads CASSQGTHGGGVSFEQYF. The chain links TRBV14 to TRBJ2-7; TCRdb designates TRBD2, a call that cannot be tested without DNA. CDR1 and CDR2 from the germline V gene are SGHDN and FVKESK. This CDR3 spans 18 amino acids.

This sequence joins TRBV10-3 and TRBJ2-2; the TCRdb D gene call, TRBD1, has no DNA to confirm it. Germline-derived CDR1 and CDR2 are ENHRY and SYGVKD. The CDR3 loop spans 15 amino acids. This CDR3 reads CAISRGQGHTGELFF.

CDR3 loop: CASSISSGGAYEQYF. The chain links TRBV19 to TRBJ2-7; TCRdb calls TRBD2, which cannot be checked without DNA. Germline CDR1 is LNHDA and CDR2 is SQIVND (reference sequence). CDR3 length equals 15 residues.

V gene TRBV9 combines with J gene TRBJ2-3; TCRdb selects TRBD2, and the lack of DNA leaves this call unchecked. The CDR3 loop spans 18 amino acids. The germline CDR1 and CDR2 sequences are SGDLS and YYNGEE. CDR3 loop: CASTRGTSGRAGTDTQYF.

The V gene is TRBV6-1, the J gene TRBJ2-7. Germline CDR1 and CDR2: MNHNS and SASEGT. The CDR3 spans 13 residues. This CDR3 reads CASSEALHHEQYF.

The V and J genes are TRBV29-1 and TRBJ2-5; there is no DNA to check the TCRdb D call of TRBD2. Germline values: CDR1 SQVTM, CDR2 ANQGSEA. The CDR3 is made up of 17 amino acids. The CDR3 spells CSVEDSGLYGIQETQYF.

The V call is TRBV5-1, the J call TRBJ2-1; TCRdb outputs TRBD1, but without DNA this stays unchecked. Germline V lookup: CDR1 SGHRS, CDR2 YFSETQ. The CDR3 has 16 residues. The CDR3 is CASSWAYGTSYNEQFF.

The rearrangement joins TRBV7-2 to TRBJ2-3; no DNA is available, so the TRBD2 call from TCRdb remains unchecked. Germline CDR1 SGHTA, CDR2 FQGNSA. The CDR3 totals 15 residues. CDR3 in amino acids: CASSLASGGTDTQYF. The entire variable domain, with the rest obtained from reference TRBV7-2 and TRBJ2-3, is as follows: GAGVSQSPSNKVTEKGKDVELRCDPISGHTALYWYRQSLGQGLEFLIYFQGNSAPDKSGLPSDRFSAERTGGSVSTLTIQRTQQEDSAVYLCASSLASGGTDTQYFGPGTRLTVL.

V gene TRBV18 combines with J gene TRBJ2-2. CDR3 length: 13 amino acids. CDR1 and CDR2 from the germline V gene are KGHSH and LQKENI. CDR3 amino acids: CASSPGDTGELFF.

The chain recombines TRBV5-1 with TRBJ1-6. The CDR3 has 14 residues. From germline, CDR1 is SGHRS and CDR2 YFSETQ. This CDR3 reads CASSLEHYNSPLHF.